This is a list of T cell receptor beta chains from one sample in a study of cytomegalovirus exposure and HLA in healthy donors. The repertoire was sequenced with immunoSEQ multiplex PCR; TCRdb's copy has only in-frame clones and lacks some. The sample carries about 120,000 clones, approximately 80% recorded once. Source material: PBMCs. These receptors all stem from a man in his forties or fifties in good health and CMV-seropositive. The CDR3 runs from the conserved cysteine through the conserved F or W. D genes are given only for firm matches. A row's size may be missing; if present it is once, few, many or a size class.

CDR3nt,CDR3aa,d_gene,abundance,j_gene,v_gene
TGCGCCAGCAGTGGGGGACAGACAAATGAAAAACTGTTTTTT,CASSGGQTNEKLFF,TRBD1,NA,TRBJ1-4,TRBV10-2
TGTGCCAGCAGCGAAGACGGGTTCGGTGGAAACACCATATATTTT,CASSEDGFGGNTIYF,NA,NA,TRBJ1-3,TRBV7-2
TGTGCCAGCAGTTACAGCATTACTCATCCACACTATGGCTACACCTTC,CASSYSITHPHYGYTF,NA,NA,TRBJ1-2,TRBV6-5
TGTGCCAGCAGCGTACTTCCCGGGACAGGGAACACTGAAGCTTTCTTT,CASSVLPGTGNTEAFF,TRBD1,NA,TRBJ1-1,TRBV9
TGTGCCAGCAGCTTGCAGTCAGGGGGACGTACCGTTGGTCGACCCCTCCACTTT,CASSLQSGGRTVGRPLHF,TRBD1,NA,TRBJ1-6,TRBV5-5
TGCGCCAGCAGCCAAGACCGGGGGAGGGGGAGGAGAACGAACACCATATATTTT,CASSQDRGRGRRTNTIYF,NA,few,TRBJ1-3,TRBV4-3
TGTGCCAGTAGTGGGCCCCCAAATCACTACGAGCAGTACTTC,CASSGPPNHYEQYF,NA,NA,TRBJ2-7,TRBV19
TGTGCCGCACAGGGGTCAGACACCTACGAGCAGTACTTC,CAAQGSDTYEQYF,TRBD1,few,TRBJ2-7,TRBV6-1
TGTGCCATCAATACAGGTTACTCTGGAAACACCATATATTTT,CAINTGYSGNTIYF,NA,few,TRBJ1-3,TRBV6-1
TGTGCCAGCAGCATTGACGGGTATCAACCCCAGCATTTT,CASSIDGYQPQHF,NA,few,TRBJ1-5,TRBV7-2
TGCGCCAGCAGCCAAGATAGTCGACGGGAATACAATGAGCAGTTCTTC,CASSQDSRREYNEQFF,NA,NA,TRBJ2-1,TRBV4-3
TGCGCCAGCAGCGAGGGGACAAGAGGTTCACCCCTCCACTTT,CASSEGTRGSPLHF,NA,NA,TRBJ1-6,TRBV5-1
TGTGCCAGCAGTCTCCTTAGGGGCGGCAATCAGCCCCAGCATTTT,CASSLLRGGNQPQHF,NA,NA,TRBJ1-5,TRBV28
TGCGCCAGCAGCTTGGGGCAGAATAACTATGGCTACACCTTC,CASSLGQNNYGYTF,NA,NA,TRBJ1-2,TRBV5-1
TGTGCCAGCAGTTTAGCCAGGGGGCAGAGGGATGGCTACACCTTC,CASSLARGQRDGYTF,TRBD1,NA,TRBJ1-2,TRBV28
TGTGCCAGCAGCTTGCTCTGGGGCAGGGGGCCGAACAATGAGCAGTTCTTC,CASSLLWGRGPNNEQFF,TRBD1,NA,TRBJ2-1,TRBV5-8
TGTGCCAGCAGTTTATCGAGACAGAACACTGAAGCTTTCTTT,CASSLSRQNTEAFF,NA,NA,TRBJ1-1,TRBV27
TGCGCCAGCAGCTTGGCCGAGACACTCGACGAGCAGTACTTC,CASSLAETLDEQYF,NA,few,TRBJ2-7,TRBV5-1
TGTGCCAGCTCACCCCCAGGGGGAAAGGGTCAGCCCCAGCATTTT,CASSPPGGKGQPQHF,TRBD1,NA,TRBJ1-5,TRBV18
TGTGCCAGTAGTGACAGGGTCTCCTACAATGAGCAGTTCTTC,CASSDRVSYNEQFF,TRBD1,NA,TRBJ2-1,TRBV19
TGTGCCAGCAGCCAGCGGCCCGGGGTTGGTGGCTATGGCTACACCTTC,CASSQRPGVGGYGYTF,NA,NA,TRBJ1-2,TRBV14
TGTGCCAGCAGTTACGTCGGACAGGGCGACTACGAGCAGTACTTC,CASSYVGQGDYEQYF,TRBD1,NA,TRBJ2-7,TRBV6-5
TGTGCCAGCAGCTTAGCCCGGGACAGGGTGAACACTGAAGCTTTCTTT,CASSLARDRVNTEAFF,TRBD1,NA,TRBJ1-1,TRBV7-9
TGTGCCAGCAGCTTGGTTCCTATTGAGGGCTACACCTTC,CASSLVPIEGYTF,NA,NA,TRBJ1-2,TRBV5-4
TGTGCCTGGAGTAGAGGGGGCGCTGACTATGGCTACACCTTC,CAWSRGGADYGYTF,TRBD1,NA,TRBJ1-2,TRBV30
TGTGCCAGCAGCCAGGTTCCCTCGGGCGGGAGGAAGTCCTACGAGCAGTACTTC,CASSQVPSGGRKSYEQYF,TRBD2,NA,TRBJ2-7,TRBV4-2
TGTGCCAGCAGTGAAGCCATCGACAGGGGGCATCAGCCCCAGCATTTT,CASSEAIDRGHQPQHF,TRBD1,NA,TRBJ1-5,TRBV6-1
TGTGCCAGCAGCCCGTGGGGGGGGCGGAACACTGAAGCTTTCTTT,CASSPWGGRNTEAFF,NA,NA,TRBJ1-1,TRBV27
TGTGCCAGCAGCTTAGAACGGGTGGCCACTGAAGCTTTCTTT,CASSLERVATEAFF,NA,NA,TRBJ1-1,TRBV7-6
TGCGCCAGCAGCCAAGCAGTACTAGCGGGAGGTGGTGAGCAGTTCTTC,CASSQAVLAGGGEQFF,TRBD2,few,TRBJ2-1,TRBV4-3
TGTGCCAGCAGTTCCCGTGCCGGGGAGCTGTTTTTT,CASSSRAGELFF,NA,NA,TRBJ2-2,TRBV5-6
TGTGCCATCAGTGAGTCGCGCGAGCAGTTCTTC,CAISESREQFF,NA,NA,TRBJ2-1,TRBV10-3
TGTGCCAGCAGCCCAGGGGGGTGGGAGCAGTTCTTC,CASSPGGWEQFF,NA,NA,TRBJ2-1,TRBV11-1
TGTGCCAGCACCTTAGGGGGGGGCCTTCAGTACTTC,CASTLGGGLQYF,NA,NA,TRBJ2-4,TRBV28
TGTGCCATCAGTAAACAGGGGGCAAGGGCCGGGGAGCTGTTTTTT,CAISKQGARAGELFF,TRBD1,NA,TRBJ2-2,TRBV10-3
TGTGCCGCGGGACGGATCAACTCTGGAAACACCATATATTTT,CAAGRINSGNTIYF,NA,NA,TRBJ1-3,TRBV6-5
TGTGCCAGCAGTAGTGGGCGTGGCTACACCTTC,CASSSGRGYTF,NA,NA,TRBJ1-2,TRBV28
TGTGCCACCAGCAGAGATCTCGGAGGAATGAACACTGAAGCTTTCTTT,CATSRDLGGMNTEAFF,NA,NA,TRBJ1-1,TRBV15
TGCAGTGCCGCGGACACCGGGGAGCTGTTTTTT,CSAADTGELFF,NA,NA,TRBJ2-2,TRBV20-1
TGCAGCGTGGCGGGGACAGGGGTTGCTAACTATGGCTACACCTTC,CSVAGTGVANYGYTF,TRBD1,NA,TRBJ1-2,TRBV29-1
TGTGCCAGTAGGCCGGGACAGAGCTATGGCTACACCTTC,CASRPGQSYGYTF,TRBD1,once,TRBJ1-2,TRBV19
TGCGCCAGCAGCTTGGACAGGGGTTTTTTGAACACTGAAGCTTTCTTT,CASSLDRGFLNTEAFF,TRBD1,NA,TRBJ1-1,TRBV5-1
TGCGCCAGCAGCTTGGGACTAGAAGACGTCCTGACTTTC,CASSLGLEDVLTF,NA,few,TRBJ2-6,TRBV5-1